These 6 T cell receptor beta chains came from one sample sequenced in a study of radiotherapy plus CTLA-4 blockade in lung cancer. TCRdb keeps only in-frame clones here, not all; method: immunoSEQ multiplex PCR. The table shows 30,000 to 35,000 clones, with 70% occurring only once. Sequenced material: peripheral blood, taken from a patient treated with radiotherapy plus ipilimumab. Receptors were obtained from a human donor with non-small cell lung cancer who had stable disease on radiotherapy plus ipilimumab.

This clone showed up just a few times. The chain couples TRBV28 to TRBJ2-1; TRBD1 is a possible D gene (5 bases). V was clipped by 6 bases and J by 4 bases, with 13 bases between them. This CDR3 is 14 amino acids long. Germline CDR1 MDHEN, CDR2 SYDVKM. CDR3 residues: CASRSTALYNEQFF. The CDR3 region has the DNA TGTGCCAGCAGGTCGACAGCCCTTTACAATGAGCAGTTCTTC. Supplemented by reference TRBV28 and TRBJ2-1, the full variable domain reads DVKVTQSSRYLVKRTGEKVFLECVQDMDHENMFWYRQDPGLGLRLIYFSYDVKMKEKGDIPEGYSVSREKKERFSLILESASTNQTSMYLCASRSTALYNEQFFGPGTRLTVL.

This chain connects TRBV28 to TRBJ2-7, with 7 bases lining up with TRBD2. Germline CDR1 is MDHEN and CDR2 is SYDVKM. V shed 9 bases and J 7 bases; nucleotides not matched to a gene: 15. The CDR3 totals 14 residues. In nucleotides, the CDR3 is TGTGCCAGTCTCCCAGGGAGCGGGGTGGGGGAGCAGTACTTC. Protein sequence: CASLPGSGVGEQYF.

This clone has more than one count but fewer than ten. The same CDR3 also results from other DNA sequences found in this sample. V gene TRBV7-2 combines with J gene TRBJ2-7; D might be TRBD1 or TRBD2, each matching 7 bases. The CDR3 totals 16 residues. V was pared by 3 bases and J by 4 bases, with 19 bases between. The germline gives CDR1 SGHTA, CDR2 FQGNSA. The CDR3 sequence is CASSFGYGRGGYEQYF. The CDR3 nucleotides read TGTGCCAGCAGCTTTGGGTACGGCAGGGGGGGGTACGAGCAGTACTTC.

V is TRBV7-9 and J is TRBJ1-1; tentative D call: TRBD1 (6 bases). V lost 4 bases to trimming and J lost 2 bases, with 20 bases between them. Germline CDR1 is SEHNR and CDR2 is FQNEAQ (reference sequence). The CDR3 consists of 17 residues. The DNA for the CDR3 is TGTGCCAGCAGCTCACCCGGGGGGGGGCCAGGAAACACTGAAGCTTTCTTT. This sequence encodes CASSSPGGGPGNTEAFF. Filled out from reference TRBV7-9 and TRBJ1-1, the complete variable domain reads DTGVSQNPRHKITKRGQNVTFRCDPISEHNRLYWYRQTLGQGPEFLTYFQNEAQLEKSRLLSDRFSAERPKGSFSTLEIQRTEQGDSAMYLCASSSPGGGPGNTEAFFGQGTRLTVV.

The chain uses TRBV2 and TRBJ1-5; no firm D call. Trimming left V 4 bases short and J 2 bases short, with 9 bases between. The CDR3 is 14 residues long. Per germline, CDR1 SNHLY and CDR2 FYNNEI. The CDR3, as DNA: TGTGCCAGCAGTGGGAGTCAGCGCAATCAGCCCCAGCATTTT. It yields the protein CASSGSQRNQPQHF. The complete variable domain, with remaining parts taken from reference TRBV2 and TRBJ1-5, reads EPEVTQTPSHQVTQMGQEVILRCVPISNHLYFYWYRQILGQKVEFLVSFYNNEISEKSEIFDDQFSVERPDGSNFTLKIRSTKLEDSAMYFCASSGSQRNQPQHFGDGTRLSIL.

In this sample, this clone turned up a few times. V is TRBV5-1 and J is TRBJ2-3; D perhaps matches TRBD1 (6 bases). The ends were cut back, 1 base at V and 4 bases at J, with 13 bases in the middle. The CDR3 is made up of 15 amino acids. Germline V gene sequence: CDR1 SGHRS, CDR2 YFSETQ. The DNA for the CDR3 is TGCGCCAGCAGCTTGTCCGGGACACAAGCAGATACGCAGTATTTT. The encoded protein is CASSLSGTQADTQYF. The full variable domain, its missing parts supplied by reference TRBV5-1 and TRBJ2-3, is KAGVTQTPRYLIKTRGQQVTLSCSPISGHRSVSWYQQTPGQGLQFLFEYFSETQRNKGNFPGRFSGRQFSNSRSEMNVSTLELGDSALYLCASSLSGTQADTQYFGPGTRLTVL.